These 30 T cell receptor beta chains were all obtained from the same sample, sequenced in a study of cytomegalovirus exposure and HLA in healthy donors. The assay was immunoSEQ multiplex PCR, and TCRdb's table has in-frame clones only and misses some. The sample has 110,000 or so clones, under 85% seen once. Sequencing input: PBMCs. Receptors originate from a woman between 18 and 29 years old in good health and CMV-seronegative.

This sequence joins TRBV2 and TRBJ2-7; TRBD2 matches 16 bases. V gave up 6 bases and J gave up 1 base; unmatched junction bases: 9. Germline V gives CDR1 SNHLY, CDR2 FYNNEI. The CDR3 contains 18 residues. CDR3: CASRPWGLAGGESYEQYF. The CDR3 nucleotides are TGTGCCAGCAGACCCTGGGGACTAGCGGGGGGGGAATCCTACGAGCAGTACTTC.

The rearrangement uses TRBV27 and TRBJ2-7, with 7 bases matching TRBD1. The V gene end was trimmed by 6 bases and the J gene end by 0 bases; junction bases not matched to a gene: 8. The CDR3 is 15 amino acids. The germline gives CDR1 MNHEY, CDR2 SMNVEV (reference sequence). CDR3 DNA: TGTGCCAGCAGCAGCACAGGGGCAAACTCCTACGAGCAGTACTTC. As protein: CASSSTGANSYEQYF.

The genes are TRBV23-1 and TRBJ2-3; D is undetermined. TRBV23-1 is reported as an ORF; its role is uncertain. This CDR3 spans 15 amino acids. The ends were cut back, 2 bases at V and 3 bases at J, with 12 bases in the middle. CDR3 protein: CASSQTRSRTDTQYF. The CDR3 DNA sequence: TGCGCCAGCAGTCAAACCCGTTCGAGGACAGATACGCAGTATTTT.

The V gene is TRBV13, the J gene TRBJ1-3, with a possible D match to TRBD1 (5 bases). V was trimmed by 9 bases and J by 2 bases, leaving 23 bases between them. The germline V gene has CDR1 PRHDT and CDR2 FYEKMQ (reference sequence). The CDR3 runs 17 residues. The CDR3 loop is CASSLGLGGGTGNTIYF. CDR3 DNA sequence: TGTGCCAGTTCCTTAGGCCTTGGTGGGGGGACTGGAAACACCATATATTTT.

For the CDR3, the DNA is TGTGCCAGCAGTTACATCTCGGGTAGGGCCAACGTCCTGACTTTC. Its protein product is CASSYISGRANVLTF. J is TRBJ2-6 and V is TRBV6-5; D is uncertain. The CDR3 contains 15 residues. The V end lost 2 bases, the J end lost 5 bases, and 10 bases lay between the germline ends. In germline, CDR1 is MNHEY, CDR2 SVGAGI.

The chain's CDR3 is CASSSGAYEQYF. The CDR3 DNA reads as TGTGCCAGCAGTTCAGGGGCCTACGAGCAGTACTTC. J is TRBJ2-7 and V is TRBV27; D perhaps matches TRBD1 (6 bases). V lost 4 bases to trimming and J lost 2 bases, with 6 bases between them. The CDR3 extends over 12 amino acids. Germline CDR1 and CDR2: MNHEY and SMNVEV (reference sequence).

J is TRBJ1-2 and V is TRBV2; D perhaps matches TRBD1 (6 bases). Trimming shortened V by 5 bases and J by 6 bases, and 19 bases separated the two germline ends. CDR1 is SNHLY and CDR2 is FYNNEI in the germline V gene. There are 15 residues in the CDR3. The DNA for the CDR3 is TGTGCCAGCAGTTCCTCTTTCCAGGGGACCGATGGCTACACCTTC. It specifies CASSSSFQGTDGYTF.

V usage is TRBV6-1 and J usage is TRBJ2-6; the D gene is possibly TRBD1 (5 bases). The CDR3 runs 17 residues. The germline V gene has CDR1 MNHNS and CDR2 SASEGT. Trimming took off 2 bases at V and 3 bases at J, with 14 bases between the two ends. The CDR3 loop is CASSERRGLFGANVLTF. CDR3 coding DNA: TGTGCCAGCAGTGAAAGAAGGGGTTTATTTGGGGCCAACGTCCTGACTTTC.

This clone was seen more than once but under ten times. The chain uses TRBV25-1 and TRBJ2-3, with 11 nucleotides matching TRBD2. The CDR3 spans 15 residues. V was clipped by 7 bases and J by 2 bases; unmatched bases: 5. Germline CDR1 and CDR2: MGHDK and SYGVNS. The DNA of the CDR3 is TGTGCCAGCACTCTAGCGGGGGGCCCCACAGATACGCAGTATTTT. It codes for CASTLAGGPTDTQYF.

This chain uses TRBV6-5 with TRBJ1-1, with 7 bases identical to TRBD1. Germline V gene data show CDR1 as MNHEY and CDR2 as SVGAGI. The CDR3 has 15 amino acids. Trimming at V came to 5 bases and at J to 2 bases, leaving 8 bases not matched to a gene. CDR3 DNA: TGTGCCAGCAGTCCCCAAAGGGGGCGCAACACTGAAGCTTTCTTT. Amino acid sequence: CASSPQRGRNTEAFF.

V is TRBV10-3 and J is TRBJ1-2, with a weak D call TRBD1 (6 bases). The ends were cut back, 5 bases at V and 4 bases at J, with 14 bases in the middle. Germline V gene data show CDR1 as ENHRY and CDR2 as SYGVKD. The CDR3 is 14 amino acids. DNA of the CDR3: TGTGCCATCAGTCCCGGACAGCCTGTCTATGGCTACACCTTC. Protein sequence: CAISPGQPVYGYTF.

The chain joins TRBV6-5 to TRBJ1-1; perhaps TRBD1 as D (5 bases). The CDR3 sequence is 14 residues long. Per germline, CDR1 MNHEY and CDR2 SVGAGI. V shed 7 bases and J shed 1 base, with 13 bases lying between them. The CDR3 sequence is CASTPGAANTEAFF. DNA for the CDR3: TGTGCCAGCACCCCTGGGGCAGCGAACACTGAAGCTTTCTTT.

The V call is TRBV7-2, the J call TRBJ1-5; 7 bases align to TRBD1. The CDR3 sequence is 15 residues long. Trimming cost V 5 bases and J 3 bases; bases outside gene matches: 7. Germline V CDR1 and CDR2: SGHTA, FQGNSA. CDR3 protein: CASSPRTGLNQPQHF. In DNA form, the CDR3 reads TGTGCCAGCAGCCCTCGGACAGGCCTCAATCAGCCCCAGCATTTT. Looking up the rest from reference TRBV7-2 and TRBJ1-5 gives the full variable domain: GAGVSQSPSNKVTEKGKDVELRCDPISGHTALYWYRQSLGQGLEFLIYFQGNSAPDKSGLPSDRFSAERTGGSVSTLTIQRTQQEDSAVYLCASSPRTGLNQPQHFGDGTRLSIL.

The genes are TRBV28 and TRBJ2-7; D is possibly TRBD1 (6 bases). Germline CDR1 MDHEN, CDR2 SYDVKM. The CDR3 totals 17 residues. Trimming stripped 4 bases from V and 3 bases from J, with 22 bases between. CDR3 amino acids: CASSYQVEDSSFYEQYF. CDR3 in DNA: TGTGCCAGCAGTTACCAGGTCGAGGACAGCTCTTTCTACGAGCAGTACTTC.

This clone was observed a single time. The chain combines TRBV7-2 with TRBJ2-1; 9 nucleotides agree with TRBD2. V shed 5 bases and J 8 bases; nucleotides not matched to a gene: 10. Germline V lookup: CDR1 SGHTA, CDR2 FQGNSA. The CDR3 is made up of 15 amino acids. The CDR3 reads CASSPRAGGHDEQFF. The CDR3 DNA is TGTGCCAGCAGCCCCCGGGCGGGGGGGCACGATGAGCAGTTCTTC.

This chain uses TRBV5-1 with TRBJ1-1; D gene ambiguous. The CDR3 totals 14 residues. The V gene's germline CDR1 is SGHRS and CDR2 YFSETQ. V shed 3 bases and J shed 1 base, with 10 bases lying between them. Here the CDR3 DNA reads TGCGCCAGCAGCTCGGGAGGATCGAACACTGAAGCTTTCTTT. The encoded protein is CASSSGGSNTEAFF.

The rearrangement uses TRBV7-9 and TRBJ2-7; no clear D. CDR1 and CDR2 from the germline V gene are SEHNR and FQNEAQ (reference sequence). CDR3 length equals 12 residues. V gave up 6 bases and J gave up 6 bases, with 12 bases separating them. CDR3 loop: CASSSPAVEQYF. The CDR3 bases are TGTGCCAGCAGTTCGCCGGCGGTCGAGCAGTACTTC.

The chain recombines TRBV28 with TRBJ2-5, with D perhaps matching TRBD2 (5 bases). This CDR3 is 15 amino acids long. V was pared by 3 bases and J by 7 bases, with 18 bases between. The V gene's germline CDR1 is MDHEN and CDR2 SYDVKM. The CDR3 DNA follows: TGTGCCAGCAGTTTTGTCGACTTGGCGGGTGGGACCCAGTACTTC. Translation: CASSFVDLAGGTQYF. Together with reference TRBV28 and TRBJ2-5, the CDR3 gives the full variable domain: DVKVTQSSRYLVKRTGEKVFLECVQDMDHENMFWYRQDPGLGLRLIYFSYDVKMKEKGDIPEGYSVSREKKERFSLILESASTNQTSMYLCASSFVDLAGGTQYFGPGTRLLVL.

The rearrangement links TRBV6-5 to TRBJ2-7; 8 nucleotides agree with TRBD2. Trimming removed 8 bases from V and 2 bases from J; junction bases left unmatched: 5. This CDR3 is 13 amino acids long. Germline V gene data show CDR1 as MNHEY and CDR2 as SVGAGI. The CDR3 DNA reads as TGTGCCAGCGTCGGGGGGGGGACCTACGAGCAGTACTTC. Residues: CASVGGGTYEQYF.

This chain connects TRBV4-1 to TRBJ2-2; 7 nucleotides agree with TRBD1. CDR1 and CDR2 from the germline V gene are MGHRA and YSYEKL. V gave up 4 bases and J gave up 3 bases; unmatched junction bases: 14. The CDR3 is made up of 18 amino acids. In DNA form, the CDR3 reads TGCGCCAGCAGCCTACCTGCGACAGGGAGAAAGGACACCGGGGAGCTGTTTTTT. This gives the protein CASSLPATGRKDTGELFF.

The chain has TRBV25-1 and TRBJ1-4; 7 bases map to TRBD1. The CDR3 contains 15 residues. Germline values: CDR1 MGHDK, CDR2 SYGVNS. With V trimmed by 8 bases and J by 1 base, 7 bases remained unmatched. The chain's CDR3 is CASAMRQGTNEKLFF. The DNA of the CDR3 is TGTGCCAGCGCTATGCGACAGGGAACTAATGAAAAACTGTTTTTT.

The chain uses TRBV5-1 and TRBJ1-5; D gene uncertain. The length of the CDR3 is 14 residues. Between the trimmed V and J ends, which lost 0 bases and 4 bases, there was a span of 8 bases. Germline V gene data show CDR1 as SGHRS and CDR2 as YFSETQ. CDR3 residues: CASSLESGNQPQHF. In nucleotides, the CDR3 is TGCGCCAGCAGCTTGGAGTCAGGTAATCAGCCCCAGCATTTT.

The chain has TRBV9 and TRBJ2-5; 10 nucleotides align to TRBD2. The germline gives CDR1 SGDLS, CDR2 YYNGEE. CDR3 size: 15 residues. The J segment lost 2 bases and the V segment lost 5 bases, leaving 6 bases of the junction unmatched. The CDR3 nucleotides are TGTGCCAGCAGTTACTTAGCGGGGGGACAAGAGACCCAGTACTTC. Encoded protein: CASSYLAGGQETQYF.

The CDR3 DNA reads as TGTGCCAGCAGCTTCCTTGAGAGCTCTGGAAACACCATATATTTT. Amino acids: CASSFLESSGNTIYF. The chain links TRBV7-2 to TRBJ1-3; no clear D. V lost 3 bases and J 0 bases, leaving 9 bases between the germline ends. The germline CDR1 and CDR2 sequences are SGHTA and FQGNSA. CDR3 size: 15 residues.

This clone occurred many times. The gene calls are TRBV19 and TRBJ1-3; D not resolved. The CDR3 extends over 14 amino acids. Germline loops: CDR1 LNHDA, CDR2 SQIVND (reference sequence). V was clipped by 7 bases and J by 0 bases, with 10 bases between them. For the CDR3, the DNA is TGTGCCAGTAAAGACACCCACTCTGGAAACACCATATATTTT. As protein: CASKDTHSGNTIYF.

This chain links TRBV6-1 with TRBJ1-6, with TRBD1 matching over 8 bases. Germline V gives CDR1 MNHNS, CDR2 SASEGT. The junction had 7 bases not matched to a gene; V was cut back by 8 bases and J by 10 bases. The CDR3 loop spans 13 amino acids. The CDR3 loop is CASWRQGQSPLHF. CDR3 DNA: TGTGCCAGCTGGCGACAGGGGCAATCACCCCTCCACTTT.

The chain has TRBV7-2 and TRBJ1-3; weak D call: TRBD1 (5 bases). Per the germline V gene, CDR1 is SGHTA and CDR2 is FQGNSA. The CDR3 is 15 amino acids. V shed 5 bases and J shed 2 bases, with 13 bases lying between them. DNA of the CDR3: TGTGCCAGCAGCCTAGACCGGGGGGCTGGAAACACCATATATTTT. The encoded protein is CASSLDRGAGNTIYF.

V usage is TRBV19 and J usage is TRBJ1-2; D gene unclear. This CDR3 is built from 15 residues. V was clipped by 4 bases and J by 3 bases, with 15 bases between them. Germline assignment: CDR1 LNHDA and CDR2 SQIVND (reference sequence). The CDR3: CASSSLIGEDYGYTF. CDR3 bases: TGTGCCAGTAGTAGCCTCATTGGGGAGGACTATGGCTACACCTTC.

The table lists this clone with many counts. The chain has TRBV2 and TRBJ1-1, with no clear D. In germline, CDR1 is SNHLY, CDR2 FYNNEI. The V gene lost 6 bases and the J gene lost 8 bases, with 13 bases spanning the gap. The CDR3 totals 12 residues. Here the CDR3 DNA reads TGTGCCAGCAGGATGTGGAGCAGCGAAGCTTTCTTT. Its protein product is CASRMWSSEAFF.

The genes are TRBV4-1 and TRBJ2-2; 8 bases are shared with TRBD1. Unmatched junction bases numbered 13, after V lost 6 bases and J lost 7 bases. The CDR3 consists of 16 residues. CDR1 and CDR2 (germline): MGHRA, YSYEKL. The CDR3 spells CASRHGQGASGGELFF. For the CDR3, the DNA is TGCGCCAGCAGACATGGACAGGGCGCTTCGGGCGGGGAGCTGTTTTTT.